This T cell receptor (beta chain) is drawn from a study of identical twins. Study-level points and caveats: In beta out-of-frame sequences, the excess sharing between twins was weaker.

One entry per CDR3 protein results from TCRdb running MiXCR on the 5' RACE reads. The repertoire consists of about 890,000 distinct CDR3 sequences, with about 12% occurring once and the leading ten covering around 1.5%. This clonotype was seen more than once but under ten times. Antigen: not known. Germline V CDR1 and CDR2: MGHDK, SYGVNS. J was trimmed by 1 base and V by 8 bases; bases with no gene match: 6. This CDR3 spans 14 amino acids. The same data also went into a second study, on yellow fever vaccine responses in identical twins.

This rearrangement joins TRBV25-1 to TRBJ1-1; 8 nucleotides agree with TRBD1. The clonotype comes from a young woman in good health. Sequencing was performed on PBMCs. The chain's CDR3 is CASGDDRGNTEAFF. The CDR3 DNA reads TGTGCCAGCGGGGATGACAGGGGGAACACTGAAGCTTTCTTT.